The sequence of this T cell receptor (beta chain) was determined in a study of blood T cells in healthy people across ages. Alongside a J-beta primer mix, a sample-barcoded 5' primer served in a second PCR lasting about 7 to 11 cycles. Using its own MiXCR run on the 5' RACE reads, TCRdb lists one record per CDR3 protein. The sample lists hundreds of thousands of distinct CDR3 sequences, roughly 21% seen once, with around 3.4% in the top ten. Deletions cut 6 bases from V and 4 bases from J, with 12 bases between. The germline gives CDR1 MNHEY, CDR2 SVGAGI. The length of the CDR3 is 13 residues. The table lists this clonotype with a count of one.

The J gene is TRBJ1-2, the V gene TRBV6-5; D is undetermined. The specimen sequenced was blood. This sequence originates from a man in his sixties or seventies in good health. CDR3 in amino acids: CASRRSFGYGYTF. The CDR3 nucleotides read TGTGCCAGCAGGCGCTCATTTGGCTATGGCTACACCTTC.